A selection of T cell receptor beta chains follows, all from one sample in a study of T-cell memory formation after mild COVID-19. A single record per CDR3 protein comes from TCRdb applying MiXCR to the 5' RACE reads. The sample has about 190,000 distinct CDR3 sequences, approximately 20% seen once. Sample: PBMCs or a T cell subset sorted from them (not recorded which). Receptors originate from an adult woman who had mild COVID-19 (a few samples of this study predate the infection). Cell type and time point are not known. CDR3s include the opening cysteine and the closing phenylalanine or tryptophan. The D gene is left open where the match is weak. Clone sizes are given selectively: once, few, many, or a class where the clone is expanded.

v_call: TRBV11-3; clone_size: many; d_call: TRBD1; j_call: TRBJ2-7; cdr3_aa: CASSSGTGSSYEQYF; cdr3_nt: TGTGCCAGCAGCTCAGGGACAGGGAGCTCCTACGAGCAGTACTTC
v_call: TRBV7-3; clone_size: few; d_call: TRBD2; j_call: TRBJ2-7; cdr3_aa: CASSLFSGGYEQYF; cdr3_nt: TGTGCCAGCAGCTTATTCAGCGGGGGATACGAGCAGTACTTC
v_call: TRBV12-3/TRBV12-4; clone_size: -; d_call: -; j_call: TRBJ2-5; cdr3_aa: CASSTGLPTQYF; cdr3_nt: TGTGCCAGCAGCACGGGTCTGCCGACCCAGTACTTC
v_call: TRBV7-3; clone_size: -; d_call: TRBD2; j_call: TRBJ2-1; cdr3_aa: CASSVSGGAYNEQFF; cdr3_nt: TGTGCCAGCAGCGTAAGCGGGGGGGCTTACAATGAGCAGTTCTTC
v_call: TRBV6-5; clone_size: many; d_call: -; j_call: TRBJ2-5; cdr3_aa: CASRNGETQYF; cdr3_nt: TGTGCCAGCAGGAACGGAGAGACCCAGTACTTC
v_call: TRBV4-1; clone_size: -; d_call: -; j_call: TRBJ2-3; cdr3_aa: CASSQGSITDTQYF; cdr3_nt: TGCGCCAGCAGCCAAGGGTCTATCACAGATACGCAGTATTTT
v_call: TRBV21-1; clone_size: -; d_call: -; j_call: TRBJ1-2; cdr3_aa: CASSSPDRVNYGYTF; cdr3_nt: TGTGCCAGCAGCTCGCCGGACAGGGTTAACTATGGCTACACCTTC
v_call: TRBV20-1; clone_size: -; d_call: -; j_call: TRBJ1-2; cdr3_aa: CSARVLWGLLAYGYTF; cdr3_nt: TGCAGTGCTAGAGTCCTCTGGGGACTCCTGGCCTATGGCTACACCTTC
v_call: TRBV5-1; clone_size: many; d_call: TRBD2; j_call: TRBJ2-1; cdr3_aa: CASSLELAGGSNEQFF; cdr3_nt: TGCGCCAGCAGCTTGGAACTAGCGGGAGGTTCCAATGAGCAGTTCTTC
v_call: TRBV5-1; clone_size: few; d_call: TRBD1; j_call: TRBJ1-2; cdr3_aa: CASSSSGTGNGYTF; cdr3_nt: TGCGCCAGCAGCTCATCCGGGACAGGGAATGGCTACACCTTC
v_call: TRBV7-2; clone_size: few; d_call: TRBD2; j_call: TRBJ2-3; cdr3_aa: CASSLYPSGGSDTQYF; cdr3_nt: TGTGCCAGCAGCTTATACCCTAGCGGGGGTTCAGATACGCAGTATTTT
v_call: TRBV29-1; clone_size: few; d_call: -; j_call: TRBJ2-7; cdr3_aa: CSVEVHGEGYF; cdr3_nt: TGCAGCGTTGAAGTGCACGGAGAGGGGTACTTC
v_call: TRBV6-6; clone_size: few; d_call: -; j_call: TRBJ2-1; cdr3_aa: CASSYSDEQFF; cdr3_nt: TGTGCCAGCAGTTACTCGGATGAGCAGTTCTTC
v_call: TRBV4-2; clone_size: -; d_call: TRBD1; j_call: TRBJ1-2; cdr3_aa: CASSQGRTGYGYTF; cdr3_nt: TGTGCCAGCAGCCAAGGCAGGACAGGGTATGGCTACACCTTC
v_call: TRBV18; clone_size: -; d_call: -; j_call: TRBJ2-7; cdr3_aa: CASSPLGAVNEQYF; cdr3_nt: TGTGCCAGCTCACCACTTGGGGCAGTTAACGAGCAGTACTTC
v_call: TRBV3-1; clone_size: few; d_call: TRBD2; j_call: TRBJ2-2; cdr3_aa: CASSLGTSPTGELFF; cdr3_nt: TGTGCCAGCAGCCTCGGGACTAGCCCCACCGGGGAGCTGTTTTTT
v_call: TRBV20-1; clone_size: few; d_call: -; j_call: TRBJ2-5; cdr3_aa: CSAPRRTLQETQYF; cdr3_nt: TGCAGTGCTCCCCGCCGGACACTGCAAGAGACCCAGTACTTC
v_call: TRBV6-5; clone_size: -; d_call: -; j_call: TRBJ1-2; cdr3_aa: CASSYEGSGYGYTF; cdr3_nt: TGTGCCAGCAGTTACGAGGGATCTGGCTATGGCTACACCTTC
v_call: TRBV5-1; clone_size: -; d_call: -; j_call: TRBJ2-6; cdr3_aa: CASSFGTSSGANVLTF; cdr3_nt: TGCGCCAGCAGCTTCGGTACGTCCTCTGGGGCCAACGTCCTGACTTTC
v_call: TRBV29-1; clone_size: -; d_call: -; j_call: TRBJ2-7; cdr3_aa: CSVDSYLGSEQYF; cdr3_nt: TGCAGCGTTGATTCTTACTTGGGGAGCGAGCAGTACTTC
v_call: TRBV7-9; clone_size: -; d_call: -; j_call: TRBJ1-1; cdr3_aa: CASSSGQKNTEAFF; cdr3_nt: TGTGCCAGCAGCTCAGGACAGAAAAACACTGAAGCTTTCTTT
v_call: TRBV7-9; clone_size: -; d_call: -; j_call: TRBJ2-3; cdr3_aa: CASSRPAFTDTQYF; cdr3_nt: TGTGCCAGCAGCCGCCCAGCTTTCACAGATACGCAGTATTTT
v_call: TRBV4-1; clone_size: -; d_call: -; j_call: TRBJ2-3; cdr3_aa: CASSQDPGGSTQYF; cdr3_nt: TGCGCCAGCAGCCAAGATCCAGGTGGGAGTACGCAGTATTTT
v_call: TRBV11-2; clone_size: -; d_call: TRBD2; j_call: TRBJ2-7; cdr3_aa: CASSLVGTSGSFWYEQYF; cdr3_nt: TGTGCCAGCAGCTTAGTCGGGACTAGCGGGAGCTTCTGGTACGAGCAGTACTTC
v_call: TRBV3-1; clone_size: many; d_call: -; j_call: TRBJ1-1; cdr3_aa: CASSASGTEAFF; cdr3_nt: TGTGCCAGCAGCGCGTCTGGCACTGAAGCTTTCTTT
v_call: TRBV29-1; clone_size: few; d_call: TRBD1; j_call: TRBJ2-3; cdr3_aa: CSVRQGNTDTQYF; cdr3_nt: TGCAGCGTTAGACAGGGTAACACAGATACGCAGTATTTT
v_call: TRBV20-1; clone_size: few; d_call: -; j_call: TRBJ2-3; cdr3_aa: CSPGSTDTQYF; cdr3_nt: TGCAGTCCAGGGAGCACAGATACGCAGTATTTT
v_call: TRBV12-3/TRBV12-4; clone_size: few; d_call: TRBD1; j_call: TRBJ1-2; cdr3_aa: CASRRQGVGGYTF; cdr3_nt: TGTGCCAGCAGGAGACAGGGCGTAGGTGGCTACACCTTC
v_call: TRBV20-1; clone_size: -; d_call: -; j_call: TRBJ1-2; cdr3_aa: CSARDYGTAYGYTF; cdr3_nt: TGCAGTGCTAGAGATTATGGGACTGCCTATGGCTACACCTTC
v_call: TRBV12-3/TRBV12-4; clone_size: few; d_call: -; j_call: TRBJ1-1; cdr3_aa: CASSPDTGMNTEAFF; cdr3_nt: TGTGCCAGCAGTCCAGACACAGGGATGAACACTGAAGCTTTCTTT
v_call: TRBV5-1; clone_size: once; d_call: -; j_call: TRBJ1-1; cdr3_aa: CASSLDRVREAFF; cdr3_nt: TGCGCCAGCAGCTTGGACAGGGTTCGTGAAGCTTTCTTT
v_call: TRBV6-5; clone_size: -; d_call: -; j_call: TRBJ1-3; cdr3_aa: CASSSRDSFSGNTIYF; cdr3_nt: TGTGCCAGCAGTTCTCGGGACTCTTTCTCTGGAAACACCATATATTTT
v_call: TRBV5-5; clone_size: -; d_call: -; j_call: TRBJ1-3; cdr3_aa: CASSFQQGRSGNTIYF; cdr3_nt: TGTGCCAGCAGCTTTCAGCAGGGGAGATCTGGAAACACCATATATTTT
v_call: TRBV7-2; clone_size: few; d_call: -; j_call: TRBJ1-1; cdr3_aa: CASSIMAPPTEAFF; cdr3_nt: TGTGCCAGCAGCATAATGGCCCCGCCCACTGAAGCTTTCTTT
v_call: TRBV18; clone_size: few; d_call: -; j_call: TRBJ2-7; cdr3_aa: CASSPRQIYEQYF; cdr3_nt: TGTGCCAGCTCACCACGCCAGATCTACGAGCAGTACTTC
v_call: TRBV20-1; clone_size: -; d_call: TRBD1; j_call: TRBJ2-5; cdr3_aa: CSADRNEGAGETQYF; cdr3_nt: TGCAGTGCCGACCGGAATGAGGGGGCCGGGGAGACCCAGTACTTC
v_call: TRBV7-9; clone_size: few; d_call: -; j_call: TRBJ1-1; cdr3_aa: CASSLEAERSEAFF; cdr3_nt: TGTGCCAGCAGCTTAGAGGCGGAGCGATCTGAAGCTTTCTTT
v_call: TRBV7-8; clone_size: -; d_call: -; j_call: TRBJ1-2; cdr3_aa: CASSKDYVVSYGYTF; cdr3_nt: TGTGCCAGCAGCAAGGACTACGTAGTGAGCTATGGCTACACCTTC
v_call: TRBV7-2; clone_size: -; d_call: TRBD1; j_call: TRBJ2-6; cdr3_aa: CASSSPGTGYFSGANVLTF; cdr3_nt: TGTGCCAGCAGCTCACCCGGGACAGGGTATTTCTCTGGGGCCAACGTCCTGACTTTC
v_call: TRBV7-6; clone_size: few; d_call: -; j_call: TRBJ2-6; cdr3_aa: CASSPRQTLGANVLTF; cdr3_nt: TGTGCCAGCAGCCCTAGACAGACACTAGGGGCCAACGTCCTGACTTTC
v_call: TRBV2; clone_size: -; d_call: TRBD2; j_call: TRBJ2-5; cdr3_aa: CASSDQGLAGETQYF; cdr3_nt: TGTGCCAGCAGTGATCAGGGACTAGCGGGGGAGACCCAGTACTTC
v_call: TRBV20-1; clone_size: few; d_call: TRBD1; j_call: TRBJ2-7; cdr3_aa: CSAPRDRGVFAHEQYF; cdr3_nt: TGCAGTGCACCCCGGGACAGGGGAGTTTTTGCCCACGAGCAGTACTTC
v_call: TRBV29-1; clone_size: few; d_call: -; j_call: TRBJ2-7; cdr3_aa: CSAVDRGYEQYF; cdr3_nt: TGCAGCGCTGTTGATAGAGGCTACGAGCAGTACTTC
v_call: TRBV7-8; clone_size: few; d_call: TRBD1; j_call: TRBJ2-5; cdr3_aa: CASSRQGRETQYF; cdr3_nt: TGTGCCAGCAGCCGACAGGGTCGAGAGACCCAGTACTTC
v_call: TRBV29-1; clone_size: few; d_call: TRBD1; j_call: TRBJ2-1; cdr3_aa: CSVGTGSYNEQFF; cdr3_nt: TGCAGCGTGGGGACAGGGTCCTACAATGAGCAGTTCTTC
v_call: TRBV14; clone_size: many; d_call: -; j_call: TRBJ2-1; cdr3_aa: CASSRNLGNTYNEQFF; cdr3_nt: TGTGCCAGCAGCCGGAATCTAGGAAACACCTACAATGAGCAGTTCTTC
v_call: TRBV6-4; clone_size: -; d_call: TRBD2; j_call: TRBJ2-7; cdr3_aa: CASTTHLAERLYEQYF; cdr3_nt: TGTGCCAGCACAACTCATCTAGCGGAGAGACTTTACGAGCAGTACTTC
v_call: TRBV2; clone_size: -; d_call: TRBD1; j_call: TRBJ1-5; cdr3_aa: CASSWGQGTNQPQHF; cdr3_nt: TGTGCCAGCAGTTGGGGACAGGGCACCAATCAGCCCCAGCATTTT
v_call: TRBV20-1; clone_size: -; d_call: TRBD2; j_call: TRBJ2-7; cdr3_aa: CSASTSGSKYEQYF; cdr3_nt: TGCAGTGCTAGTACTAGCGGGAGTAAGTACGAGCAGTACTTC
v_call: TRBV30; clone_size: -; d_call: -; j_call: TRBJ2-7; cdr3_aa: CAWSRKVPGEQYF; cdr3_nt: TGTGCCTGGAGTCGGAAGGTTCCGGGTGAGCAGTACTTC
v_call: TRBV7-3; clone_size: -; d_call: -; j_call: TRBJ1-2; cdr3_aa: CASSPQPLKEGYTF; cdr3_nt: TGTGCCAGCAGCCCGCAGCCCCTTAAGGAGGGCTACACCTTC
v_call: TRBV7-2; clone_size: -; d_call: -; j_call: TRBJ2-5; cdr3_aa: CASTSTGTQYF; cdr3_nt: TGTGCCAGCACCTCAACTGGGACCCAGTACTTC
v_call: TRBV9; clone_size: few; d_call: -; j_call: TRBJ2-3; cdr3_aa: CASSPALLVGAAFTDTQYF; cdr3_nt: TGTGCCAGCAGCCCTGCACTTTTGGTGGGGGCCGCCTTCACAGATACGCAGTATTTT
v_call: TRBV20-1; clone_size: few; d_call: -; j_call: TRBJ1-5; cdr3_aa: CSAQESNQPQHF; cdr3_nt: TGCAGTGCTCAGGAGAGCAATCAGCCCCAGCATTTT
v_call: TRBV7-8; clone_size: few; d_call: -; j_call: TRBJ1-1; cdr3_aa: CASSLAGGVREAFF; cdr3_nt: TGTGCCAGCAGCTTAGCGGGGGGTGTCAGGGAAGCTTTCTTT
v_call: TRBV27; clone_size: -; d_call: TRBD2; j_call: TRBJ2-5; cdr3_aa: CASSGTSGRSWETQYF; cdr3_nt: TGTGCCAGCAGCGGGACTAGCGGGAGGTCATGGGAGACCCAGTACTTC
v_call: TRBV11-2; clone_size: -; d_call: -; j_call: TRBJ2-1; cdr3_aa: CASSLKGESSYNEQFF; cdr3_nt: TGTGCCAGCAGCTTAAAAGGGGAGAGCTCCTACAATGAGCAGTTCTTC
v_call: TRBV20-1; clone_size: -; d_call: -; j_call: TRBJ2-4; cdr3_aa: CSASYSPAKNIQYF; cdr3_nt: TGCAGTGCTAGTTACTCTCCAGCCAAAAACATTCAGTACTTC
v_call: TRBV12-3/TRBV12-4; clone_size: -; d_call: -; j_call: TRBJ1-5; cdr3_aa: CASSYGENQPQHF; cdr3_nt: TGTGCCAGCAGTTATGGAGAAAATCAGCCCCAGCATTTT